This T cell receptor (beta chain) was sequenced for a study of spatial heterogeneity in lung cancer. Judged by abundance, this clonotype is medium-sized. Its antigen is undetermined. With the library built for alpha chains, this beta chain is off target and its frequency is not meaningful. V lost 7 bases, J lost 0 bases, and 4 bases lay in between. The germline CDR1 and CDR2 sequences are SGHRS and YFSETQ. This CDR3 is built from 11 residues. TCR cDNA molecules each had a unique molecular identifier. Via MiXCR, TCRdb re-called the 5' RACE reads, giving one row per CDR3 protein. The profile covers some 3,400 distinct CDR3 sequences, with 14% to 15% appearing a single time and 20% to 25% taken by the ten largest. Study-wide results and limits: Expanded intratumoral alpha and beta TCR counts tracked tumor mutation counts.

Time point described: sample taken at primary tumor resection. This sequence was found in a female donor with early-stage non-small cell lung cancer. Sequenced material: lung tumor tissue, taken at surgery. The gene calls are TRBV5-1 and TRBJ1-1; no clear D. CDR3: CASVLNTEAFF. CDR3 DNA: TGCGCCAGCGTACTGAACACTGAAGCTTTCTTT.